The clone carrying this T cell receptor beta chain was detected once. The data were obtained in a study of CD8 T cells in Susac syndrome. RNA amounts of roughly 0.5 to 1 ug underwent reverse transcription with random hexamers. TCRdb independently ran MiXCR on the immunoSEQ multiplex PCR reads; one entry per CDR3 protein. The sample holds fewer than 150,000 distinct CDR3 sequences; around 90% are singletons and the top ten take approximately 0.24%. Sequencing was carried out using CD8+ T cells from PBMCs. The receptor comes from a human donor with multiple sclerosis.

As DNA, the CDR3 is TGCGCCAGCAGCCAACGGCCGGAGTACGAGCAGTACTTC. Translated: CASSQRPEYEQYF. The V and J genes are TRBV4-3 and TRBJ2-7; D unclear. CDR1 LGHNA and CDR2 YSLEER come from the germline V gene. Trimming shortened V by 2 bases and J by 4 bases, and 9 bases separated the two germline ends. The length of the CDR3 is 13 residues.